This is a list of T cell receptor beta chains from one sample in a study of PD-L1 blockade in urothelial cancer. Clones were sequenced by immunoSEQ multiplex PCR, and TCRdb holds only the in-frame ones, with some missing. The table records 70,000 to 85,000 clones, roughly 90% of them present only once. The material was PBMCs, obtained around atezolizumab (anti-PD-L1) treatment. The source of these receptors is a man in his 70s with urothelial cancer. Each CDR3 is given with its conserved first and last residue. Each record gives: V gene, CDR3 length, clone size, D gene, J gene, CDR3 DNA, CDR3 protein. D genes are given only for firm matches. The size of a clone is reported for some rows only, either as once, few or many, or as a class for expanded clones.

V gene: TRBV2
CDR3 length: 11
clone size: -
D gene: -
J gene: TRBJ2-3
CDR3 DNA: TGTGCCAGCGTTAGAACAGATACGCAGTATTTT
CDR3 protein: CASVRTDTQYF

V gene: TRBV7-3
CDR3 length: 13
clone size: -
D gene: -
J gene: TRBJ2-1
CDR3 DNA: TGTGCCAGCAGCTTAATGGGAGACAATGAGCAGTTCTTC
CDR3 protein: CASSLMGDNEQFF

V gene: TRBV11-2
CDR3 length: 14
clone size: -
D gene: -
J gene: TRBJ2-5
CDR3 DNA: TGTGCCAGCAGCTTAATAAGAGCCCCGGAGACCCAGTACTTC
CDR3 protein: CASSLIRAPETQYF

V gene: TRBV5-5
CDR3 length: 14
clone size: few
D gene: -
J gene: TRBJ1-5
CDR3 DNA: TGTGCCAGCAGCTTGTCCCAGGGCAATCAGCCCCAGCATTTT
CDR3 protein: CASSLSQGNQPQHF

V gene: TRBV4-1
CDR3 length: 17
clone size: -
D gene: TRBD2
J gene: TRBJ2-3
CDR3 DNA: TGCGCCAGCAGAGCCGCGTCGGGAGGGCCCTCGGGAGATACGCAGTATTTT
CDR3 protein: CASRAASGGPSGDTQYF

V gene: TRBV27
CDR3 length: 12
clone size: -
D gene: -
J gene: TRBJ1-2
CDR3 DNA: TGTGCCAGCAGTGGACTTGACTATGGCTACACCTTC
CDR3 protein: CASSGLDYGYTF

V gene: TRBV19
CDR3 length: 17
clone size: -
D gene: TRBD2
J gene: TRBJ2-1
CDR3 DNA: TGTGCCAGTAGTATAATTCCGAGGAGCGGGAGACACAATGAGCAGTTCTTC
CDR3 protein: CASSIIPRSGRHNEQFF

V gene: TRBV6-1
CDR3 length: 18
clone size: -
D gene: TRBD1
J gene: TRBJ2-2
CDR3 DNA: TGTGCCAGCAGTGCCTTCACAAGGACAGGATCTCACACCGGGGAGCTGTTTTTT
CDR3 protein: CASSAFTRTGSHTGELFF

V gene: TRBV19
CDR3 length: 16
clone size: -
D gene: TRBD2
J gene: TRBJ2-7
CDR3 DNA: TGTGCCAGTAGTATAGATCGGACTAGCATCCCCTACGAGCAGTACTTC
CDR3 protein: CASSIDRTSIPYEQYF

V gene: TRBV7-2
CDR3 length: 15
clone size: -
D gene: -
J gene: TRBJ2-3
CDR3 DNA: TGTGCCAGCAGCTTAGTTCCTAGCCCCCGGGATACGCAGTATTTT
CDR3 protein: CASSLVPSPRDTQYF

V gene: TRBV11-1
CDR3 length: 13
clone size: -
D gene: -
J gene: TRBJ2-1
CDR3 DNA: TGTGCCAGCAGCTTCGTCAGTTACAATGAGCAGTTCTTC
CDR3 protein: CASSFVSYNEQFF

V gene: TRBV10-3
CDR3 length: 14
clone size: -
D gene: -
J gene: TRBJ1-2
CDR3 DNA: TGTGCCATCAGTGAGTCAGGGAGGGGCTATGGCTACACCTTC
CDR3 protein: CAISESGRGYGYTF

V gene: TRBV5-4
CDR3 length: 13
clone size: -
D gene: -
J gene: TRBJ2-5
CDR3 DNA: TGTGCCAGCAGCACATCAAGCGGAGAGACCCAGTACTTC
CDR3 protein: CASSTSSGETQYF

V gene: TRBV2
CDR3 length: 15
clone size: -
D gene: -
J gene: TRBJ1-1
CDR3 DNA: TGTGCCAGCCAAATTCCGGGACACAAGAACACTGAAGCTTTCTTT
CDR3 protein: CASQIPGHKNTEAFF

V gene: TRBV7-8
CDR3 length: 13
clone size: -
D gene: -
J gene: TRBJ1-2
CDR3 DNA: TGTGCCAGCAGCTTGCCGGGATCCTATGGCTACACCTTC
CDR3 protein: CASSLPGSYGYTF

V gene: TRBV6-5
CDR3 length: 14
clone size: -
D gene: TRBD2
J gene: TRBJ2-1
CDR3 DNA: TGTGCCAGCAGTGTCCTAGCGGGAGACAATGAGCAGTTCTTC
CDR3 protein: CASSVLAGDNEQFF

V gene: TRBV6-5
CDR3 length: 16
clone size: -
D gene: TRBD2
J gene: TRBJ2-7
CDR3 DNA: TGTGCCAGCAGTTACTCGGCGGCTAGCGGGCTCTACGAGCAGTACTTC
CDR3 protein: CASSYSAASGLYEQYF

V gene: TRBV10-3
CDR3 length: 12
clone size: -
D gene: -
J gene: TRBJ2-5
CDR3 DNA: TGTGCCATCAGTGGAACTGGAGAGACCCAGTACTTC
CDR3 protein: CAISGTGETQYF